This TCR beta chain was captured in a study of T cells after yellow fever vaccination. Across the whole study: In the case of low-cell-number fractions, SMART-Seq v4 Ultra Low Input was used for preparation.

The V and J ends lost 2 bases and 0 bases respectively, with 8 bases between them. Germline lookup yields CDR1 SQVTM and CDR2 ANQGSEA. The CDR3 covers 15 residues. Each CDR3 protein gets one entry after TCRdb re-called the 5' RACE reads with MiXCR. Of roughly 350,000 distinct CDR3 sequences listed, about 4% are singletons. This clonotype showed up just a few times. What it binds is not known. Study findings and constraints: Some clonotypes were seen in both the CD4 and the CD8 compartments. These made up a small share and likely arose from convergent recombination. Peaking on day 5 versus 15, the secondary response was faster but weaker.

The material was PBMCs, obtained 5 days after the yellow fever booster vaccination. This receptor was taken from a man aged 18-30 years who received the YFV17D yellow fever vaccine. The chain is built from TRBV29-1 and TRBJ2-6; D may be TRBD2 (5 bases). This CDR3 reads CSVERSGSGANVLTF. In DNA form, the CDR3 reads TGCAGCGTTGAACGAAGCGGCTCTGGGGCCAACGTCCTGACTTTC. The variable domain in full, with the rest retrieved from reference TRBV29-1 and TRBJ2-6, is SAVISQKPSRDICQRGTSLTIQCQVDSQVTMMFWYRQQPGQSLTLIATANQGSEATYESGFVIDKFPISRPNLTFSTLTVSNMSPEDSSIYLCSVERSGSGANVLTFGAGSRLTVL.